The rows below give T cell receptor beta chains drawn from one sample of a study. In TCRdb, the 5' RACE reads were re-called with MiXCR into one record per CDR3 protein. The sample yields nearly 40,000 distinct CDR3 sequences, approximately 20% seen once. The sample was naive CD4+ T cells sorted from a lymph node. These receptor sequences come from a female donor with breast cancer. Both conserved end residues are part of each CDR3. Fields, in order: V gene, clone size, J gene, CDR3 length, D gene, CDR3 DNA, CDR3 protein. The D gene is left open where the match is weak. Size is stated for part of the rows, as once, few or many counts, or as a class when the clone is expanded.

TRBV12-3/TRBV12-4,many,TRBJ1-1,14,TRBD1,TGTGCCAGCAGTATGGGACAGGGCGGCACTGAAGCTTTCTTT,CASSMGQGGTEAFF
TRBV5-1,many,TRBJ2-7,15,TRBD2,TGCGCCAGCAGACGTGTAGCGGGAGGGCCTAATGAGCAGTACTTC,CASRRVAGGPNEQYF
TRBV20-1,many,TRBJ1-2,11,.,TGCAGTGCTACCCAGAACTATGGCTACACCTTC,CSATQNYGYTF
TRBV5-1,few,TRBJ2-1,13,.,TGCGCCAGCAGCCGGGACACCTACAATGAGCAGTTCTTC,CASSRDTYNEQFF
TRBV5-1,.,TRBJ1-5,13,.,TGCGCCAGCAGCTTGAGGGGTGATCAGCCCCAGCATTTT,CASSLRGDQPQHF
TRBV9,.,TRBJ2-3,15,TRBD2,TGTGCCAGCAGCCCGCTAGCGGGAGGCACGGATACGCAGTATTTT,CASSPLAGGTDTQYF
TRBV7-2,few,TRBJ2-4,16,.,TGTGCCAGCAGCTTAGGGAACCCGATGGCCAAAAACATTCAGTACTTC,CASSLGNPMAKNIQYF
TRBV7-9,.,TRBJ2-1,14,.,TGTGCCTGCAGCTTTGGTCTACCTGGGGATGAGCAGTTCTTC,CACSFGLPGDEQFF
TRBV5-1,few,TRBJ1-1,14,.,TGCGCCAGCAGCCGATTACAGACGAACACTGAAGCTTTCTTT,CASSRLQTNTEAFF
TRBV11-2,.,TRBJ1-6,15,.,TGTGCCAGCAGCTTAGTTCTTGGCGGAGATTCACCCCTCCACTTT,CASSLVLGGDSPLHF
TRBV4-1,.,TRBJ2-3,14,.,TGCGCCAGCAGCCAACCACGGGACACCGATACGCAGTATTTT,CASSQPRDTDTQYF
TRBV20-1,.,TRBJ2-1,12,.,TGCAGTGTTGGATCCTGGTGGAATGAGCAGTTCTTC,CSVGSWWNEQFF
TRBV20-1,many,TRBJ2-3,14,.,TGCAGTGCTAGTCCCGGGGATGGCGCAGATACGCAGTATTTT,CSASPGDGADTQYF
TRBV20-1,many,TRBJ2-5,14,.,TGCAGTGCTGTCCGGGAGACAGACCAAGAGACCCAGTACTTC,CSAVRETDQETQYF
TRBV7-6,few,TRBJ2-7,13,.,TGTGCCAGCAGCCCGCAGACTGAGGAGGTGCAGTACTTC,CASSPQTEEVQYF
TRBV6-2/TRBV6-3,many,TRBJ2-1,14,TRBD1,TGTGCCAGCTCCGGGACAGGGACCTACAATGAGCAGTTCTTC,CASSGTGTYNEQFF
TRBV6-2/TRBV6-3,.,TRBJ1-1,14,.,TGTGCCAGCAGCTCGCCACCAGGGGACACTGAAGCTTTCTTT,CASSSPPGDTEAFF
TRBV4-1,many,TRBJ1-6,13,.,TGCGCCAGCAGCCAAGCCGGGGATTCACCCCTCCACTTT,CASSQAGDSPLHF
TRBV7-9,many,TRBJ1-1,13,.,TGTGCCAGCAGCTCCCCAGCTAGGGCAGACGCTTTCTTT,CASSSPARADAFF
TRBV7-3,.,TRBJ2-3,14,TRBD1,TGTGCCAGCAGCTCACAGGGGGCTCCAGATACGCAGTATTTT,CASSSQGAPDTQYF
TRBV5-6,.,TRBJ1-1,14,.,TGTGCCAGCAGCTTTCGGGACGGGAACACTGAAGCTTTCTTT,CASSFRDGNTEAFF
TRBV28,.,TRBJ1-3,14,TRBD1,TGTGCCAGGGACAGGGGGCGAGTTGGAAACACCATATATTTT,CARDRGRVGNTIYF
TRBV5-1,.,TRBJ1-1,14,.,TGCGCCAGCAGCTTCACAGGGTCTGACACTGAAGCTTTCTTT,CASSFTGSDTEAFF
TRBV20-1,few,TRBJ2-5,14,.,TGCAGTGCTAGAAGCCCGGGAATGGAAGAGACCCAGTACTTC,CSARSPGMEETQYF
TRBV11-3,many,TRBJ1-1,13,.,TGTGCCAGCAGTCCAGACAGGTTTGGTGAAGCTTTCTTT,CASSPDRFGEAFF
TRBV5-1,few,TRBJ1-2,14,.,TGCGCCAGCAGCTTGGTGTCGGGCTTCTATGGCTACACCTTC,CASSLVSGFYGYTF
TRBV15,.,TRBJ2-1,15,.,TGTGCCACCAGCAGATCTGGGGACTCCTACAATGAGCAGTGCTTC,CATSRSGDSYNEQCF
TRBV28,many,TRBJ1-2,12,.,TGTGCCAGCAGTACGGGGATCGGAGGCTACACCTTC,CASSTGIGGYTF
TRBV9,.,TRBJ2-6,15,.,TGTGCCAGCAGCGACAAGCCCTCTGGGGCCAACGTCCTGACTTTC,CASSDKPSGANVLTF
TRBV7-9,few,TRBJ2-1,13,.,TGTGCCAGCAGCTGGTCGCGGGACAATGAGCAGTTCTTC,CASSWSRDNEQFF
TRBV20-1,many,TRBJ2-3,14,.,TGCAGTGCCGGGGGGGGACAGGGCACAGATACGCAGTATTTT,CSAGGGQGTDTQYF
TRBV7-3,.,TRBJ2-2,16,TRBD2,TGTGCCAGCAGCCCAACTAGCGGGTACAACACCGGGGAGCTGTTTTTT,CASSPTSGYNTGELFF
TRBV12-3/TRBV12-4,few,TRBJ1-1,15,.,TGTGCCAGCAGTTTAAGACAGCTCTCGAACACTGAAGCTTTCTTT,CASSLRQLSNTEAFF
TRBV5-1,few,TRBJ2-7,14,.,TGCGCCAGCGGCCCTGAAGCTAGCTCCTACGAGCAGTACTTC,CASGPEASSYEQYF
TRBV20-1,.,TRBJ1-1,16,.,TGCAGTGCTACCCTGGGCAGGGACCTTATGAACACTGAAGCTTTCTTT,CSATLGRDLMNTEAFF
TRBV6-5,many,TRBJ2-1,13,TRBD2,TGTGCCAGCAGGGGACTAGCCGACTATGAGCAGTTCTTC,CASRGLADYEQFF
TRBV6-5,many,TRBJ1-5,12,.,TGTGCCAGCAGGACAGGAGGTCAGCCCCAGCATTTT,CASRTGGQPQHF
TRBV12-3/TRBV12-4,.,TRBJ1-2,14,TRBD1,TGTGCCGGACGACAGGGGAGACCCAACTATGGCTACACCTTC,CAGRQGRPNYGYTF
TRBV4-1,many,TRBJ2-3,19,.,TGCGCCAGCAGCCAAGCCCTCAACTACGGGGCCCTGGGGACAGATACGCAGTATTTT,CASSQALNYGALGTDTQYF
TRBV5-1,.,TRBJ1-3,14,.,TGCGCCAGCAGCTGGGAGTCGGCTGGAAACACCATATATTTT,CASSWESAGNTIYF
TRBV11-3,.,TRBJ2-7,15,TRBD2,TGTGCCAGCACATCAGGCGGGAGGTTGTCCTACGAGCAGTACTTC,CASTSGGRLSYEQYF
TRBV18,few,TRBJ2-6,13,.,TGTGCCAGCTCCCCCCAGGGTGCCAACGTCCTGACTTTC,CASSPQGANVLTF
TRBV12-3/TRBV12-4,.,TRBJ2-1,12,.,TGTGCCAGCAGTTCTCGGCTTGATGAGCAGTTCTTC,CASSSRLDEQFF
TRBV7-2,many,TRBJ1-1,13,.,TGTGCCAGCAGCCCACAGGTGAACACTGAAGCTTTCTTT,CASSPQVNTEAFF
TRBV3-1,.,TRBJ1-5,15,.,TGTGCCAGCAGCCAGAAACCGGGGGGCAGGCAGCCCCAGCATTTT,CASSQKPGGRQPQHF
TRBV5-1,few,TRBJ2-7,14,TRBD1,TGCGCCAGCAGCTGGGGACAGAGCGTGGGCGAGCAGTACTTC,CASSWGQSVGEQYF
TRBV4-2,.,TRBJ2-7,18,.,TGTGCCAGCAGCCAAGTCTCTTTTCTAGCAGGGGGGCCCTACGAGCAGTACTTC,CASSQVSFLAGGPYEQYF